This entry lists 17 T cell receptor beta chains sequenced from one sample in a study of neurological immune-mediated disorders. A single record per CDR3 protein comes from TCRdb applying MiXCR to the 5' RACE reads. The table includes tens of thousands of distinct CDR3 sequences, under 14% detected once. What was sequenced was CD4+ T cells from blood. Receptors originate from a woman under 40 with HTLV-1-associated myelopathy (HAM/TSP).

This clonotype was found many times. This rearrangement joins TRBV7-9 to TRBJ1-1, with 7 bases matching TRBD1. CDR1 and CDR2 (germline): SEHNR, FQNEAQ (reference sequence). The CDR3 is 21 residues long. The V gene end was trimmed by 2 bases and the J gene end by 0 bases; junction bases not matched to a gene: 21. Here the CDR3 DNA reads TGTGCCAGCAGCTTATTGTCGGGGAACCTCCGGGACAGCTCTTTGAACACTGAAGCTTTCTTT. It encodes CASSLLSGNLRDSSLNTEAFF.

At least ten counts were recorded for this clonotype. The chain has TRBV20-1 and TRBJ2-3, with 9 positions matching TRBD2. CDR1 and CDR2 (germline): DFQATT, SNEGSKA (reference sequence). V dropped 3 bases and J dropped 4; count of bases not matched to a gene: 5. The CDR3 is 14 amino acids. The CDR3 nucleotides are TGCAGTGCTAGTGGGTCTAGCGGGGCAGATACGCAGTATTTT. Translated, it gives CSASGSSGADTQYF.

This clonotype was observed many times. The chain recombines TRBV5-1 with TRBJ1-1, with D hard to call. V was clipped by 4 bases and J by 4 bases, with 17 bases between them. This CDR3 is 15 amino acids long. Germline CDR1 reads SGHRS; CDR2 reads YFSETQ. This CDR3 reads CASSEQGGAGTEAFF. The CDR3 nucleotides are TGCGCCAGCAGCGAACAAGGTGGCGCGGGCACTGAAGCTTTCTTT.

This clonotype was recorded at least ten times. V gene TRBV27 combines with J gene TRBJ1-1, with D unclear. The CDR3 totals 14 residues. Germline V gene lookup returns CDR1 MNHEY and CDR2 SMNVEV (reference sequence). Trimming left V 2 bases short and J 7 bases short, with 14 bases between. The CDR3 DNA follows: TGTGCCAGCAGTTTAGTGGGGAGGAGTGGTGAAGCTTTCTTT. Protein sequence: CASSLVGRSGEAFF.

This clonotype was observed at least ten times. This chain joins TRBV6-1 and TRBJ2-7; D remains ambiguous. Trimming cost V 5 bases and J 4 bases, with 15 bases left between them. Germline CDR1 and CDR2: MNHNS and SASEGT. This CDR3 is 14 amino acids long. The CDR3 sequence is CASSTRGAEYEQYF. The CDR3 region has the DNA TGTGCCAGCAGTACACGCGGAGCCGAATACGAGCAGTACTTC.

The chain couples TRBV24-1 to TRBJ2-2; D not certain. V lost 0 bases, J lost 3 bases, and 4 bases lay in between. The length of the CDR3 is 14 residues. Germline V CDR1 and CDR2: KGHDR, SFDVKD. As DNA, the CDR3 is TGTGCCACCAGTGATTTGTTGGACACCGGGGAGCTGTTTTTT. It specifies CATSDLLDTGELFF.

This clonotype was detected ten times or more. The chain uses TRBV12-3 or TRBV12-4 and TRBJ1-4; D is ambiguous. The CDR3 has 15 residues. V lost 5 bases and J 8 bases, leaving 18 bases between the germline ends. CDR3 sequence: CASSLRRGAREKLFF. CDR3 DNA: TGTGCCAGCAGTCTCCGCCGAGGCGCCCGAGAAAAACTGTTTTTT.

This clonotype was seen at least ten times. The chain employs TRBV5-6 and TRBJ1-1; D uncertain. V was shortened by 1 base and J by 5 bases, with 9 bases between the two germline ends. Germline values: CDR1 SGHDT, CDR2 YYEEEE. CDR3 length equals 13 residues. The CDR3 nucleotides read TGTGCCAGCAGCTTGACGAGAGGAACTGAAGCTTTCTTT. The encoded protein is CASSLTRGTEAFF. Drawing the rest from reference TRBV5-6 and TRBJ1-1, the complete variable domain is DAGVTQSPTHLIKTRGQQVTLRCSPKSGHDTVSWYQQALGQGPQFIFQYYEEEERQRGNFPDRFSGHQFPNYSSELNVNALLLGDSALYLCASSLTRGTEAFFGQGTRLTVV.

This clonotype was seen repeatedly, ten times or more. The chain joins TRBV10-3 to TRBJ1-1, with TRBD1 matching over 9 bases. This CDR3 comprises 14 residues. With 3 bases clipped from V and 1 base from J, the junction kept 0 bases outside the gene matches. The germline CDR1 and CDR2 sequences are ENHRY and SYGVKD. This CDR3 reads CAISEQGANTEAFF. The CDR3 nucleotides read TGTGCCATCAGTGAACAGGGGGCGAACACTGAAGCTTTCTTT.

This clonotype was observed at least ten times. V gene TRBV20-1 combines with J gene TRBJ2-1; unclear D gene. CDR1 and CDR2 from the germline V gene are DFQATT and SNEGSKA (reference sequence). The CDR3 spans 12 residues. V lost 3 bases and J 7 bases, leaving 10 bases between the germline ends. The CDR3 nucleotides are TGCAGTGCTAGGGATACGTTGAATGAGCAGTTCTTC. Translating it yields CSARDTLNEQFF.

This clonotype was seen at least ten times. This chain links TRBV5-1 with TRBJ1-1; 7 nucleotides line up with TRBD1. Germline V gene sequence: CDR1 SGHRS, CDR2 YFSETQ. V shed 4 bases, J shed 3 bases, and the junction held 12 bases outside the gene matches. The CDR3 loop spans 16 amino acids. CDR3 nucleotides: TGCGCCAGCAGCGGGAGTTACAGGGGCTTGTACACTGAAGCTTTCTTT. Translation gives CASSGSYRGLYTEAFF.

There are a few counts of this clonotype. Here the CDR3 DNA reads TGCAGTGCTACCTGGTGGGGGGCGGGCACAGATACGCAGTATTTT. Protein: CSATWWGAGTDTQYF. The chain carries TRBV20-1 and TRBJ2-3; perhaps D is TRBD1 or TRBD2 (6 bases each). The V end was cut by 4 bases, the J end by 1 base, with 15 bases between. Germline-derived CDR1 and CDR2 are DFQATT and SNEGSKA (reference sequence). The CDR3 runs 15 residues.

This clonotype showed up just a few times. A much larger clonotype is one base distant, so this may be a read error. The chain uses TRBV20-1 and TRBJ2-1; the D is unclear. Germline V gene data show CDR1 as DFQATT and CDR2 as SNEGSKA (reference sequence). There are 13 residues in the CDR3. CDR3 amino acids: CSASAWTAVERFF. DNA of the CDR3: TGCAGTGCTAGTGCTTGGACCGCGGTCGAGCGGTTCTTC.

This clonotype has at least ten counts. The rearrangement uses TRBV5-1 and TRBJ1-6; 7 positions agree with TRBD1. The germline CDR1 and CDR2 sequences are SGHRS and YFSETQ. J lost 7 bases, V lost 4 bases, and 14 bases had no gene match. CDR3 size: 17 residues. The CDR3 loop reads CASSLYSSNRGNSPLHF. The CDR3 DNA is TGCGCCAGCAGCCTTTACTCTAGTAACAGGGGAAATTCACCCCTCCACTTT.

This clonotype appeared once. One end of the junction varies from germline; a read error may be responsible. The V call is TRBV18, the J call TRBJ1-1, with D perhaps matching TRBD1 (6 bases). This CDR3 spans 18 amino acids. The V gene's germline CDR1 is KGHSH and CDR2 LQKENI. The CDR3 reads CDSSLRPGAHREWAEAFF. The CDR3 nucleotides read TGTGACAGCTCACTCCGGCCGGGCGCACACAGGGAATGGGCTGAAGCTTTCTTT.

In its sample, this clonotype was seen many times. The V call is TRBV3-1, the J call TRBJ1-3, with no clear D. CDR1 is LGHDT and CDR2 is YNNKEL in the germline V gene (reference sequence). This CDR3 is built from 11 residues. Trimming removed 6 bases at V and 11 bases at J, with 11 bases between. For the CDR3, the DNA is TGTGCCAGCAGGGCGGGGAGGTCCATATATTTT. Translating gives CASRAGRSIYF.

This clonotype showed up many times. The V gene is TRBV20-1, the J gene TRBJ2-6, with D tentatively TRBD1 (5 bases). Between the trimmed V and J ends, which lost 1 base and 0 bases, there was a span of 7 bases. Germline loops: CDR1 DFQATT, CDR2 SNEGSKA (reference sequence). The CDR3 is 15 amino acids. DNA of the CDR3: TGCAGTGCTAGAGGACAGTCCTCTGGGGCCAACGTCCTGACTTTC. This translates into CSARGQSSGANVLTF.